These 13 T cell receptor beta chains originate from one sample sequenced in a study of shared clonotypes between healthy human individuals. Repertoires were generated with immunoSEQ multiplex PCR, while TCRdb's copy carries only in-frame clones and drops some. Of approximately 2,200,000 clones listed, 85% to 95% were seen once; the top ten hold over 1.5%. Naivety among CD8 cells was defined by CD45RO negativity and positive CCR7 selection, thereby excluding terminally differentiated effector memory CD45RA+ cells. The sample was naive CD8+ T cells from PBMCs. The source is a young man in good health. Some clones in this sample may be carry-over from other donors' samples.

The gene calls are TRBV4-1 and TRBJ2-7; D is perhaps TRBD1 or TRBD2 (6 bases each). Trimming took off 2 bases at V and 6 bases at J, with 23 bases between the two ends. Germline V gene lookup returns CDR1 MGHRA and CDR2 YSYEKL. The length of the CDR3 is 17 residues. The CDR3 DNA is TGCGCCAGCAGCCAAAGTGGGGGGCCCCAAGGGCCGGGCGAGCAGTACTTC. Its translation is CASSQSGGPQGPGEQYF.

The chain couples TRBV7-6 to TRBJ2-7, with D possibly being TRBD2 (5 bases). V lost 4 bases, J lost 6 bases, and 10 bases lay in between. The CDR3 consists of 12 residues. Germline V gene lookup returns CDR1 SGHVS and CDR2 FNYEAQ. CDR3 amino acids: CASSSLAGEQYF. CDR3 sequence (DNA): TGTGCCAGCAGCTCCCTGGCGGGCGAGCAGTACTTC. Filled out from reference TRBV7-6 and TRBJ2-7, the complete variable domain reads GAGVSQSPRYKVTKRGQDVALRCDPISGHVSLYWYRQALGQGPEFLTYFNYEAQQDKSGLPNDRFSAERPEGSISTLTIQRTEQRDSAMYRCASSSLAGEQYFGPGTRLTVT.

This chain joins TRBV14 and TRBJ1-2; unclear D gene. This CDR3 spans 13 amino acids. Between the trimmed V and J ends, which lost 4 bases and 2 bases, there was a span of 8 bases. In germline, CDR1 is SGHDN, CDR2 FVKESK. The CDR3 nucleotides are TGTGCCAGCAGCCCAGCATCCAACTATGGCTACACCTTC. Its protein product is CASSPASNYGYTF.

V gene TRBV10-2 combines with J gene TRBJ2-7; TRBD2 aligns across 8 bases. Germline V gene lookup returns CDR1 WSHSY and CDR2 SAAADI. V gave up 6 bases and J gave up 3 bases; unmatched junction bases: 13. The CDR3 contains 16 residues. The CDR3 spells CASRGLGFSGIYEQYF. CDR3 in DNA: TGCGCCAGCAGGGGGCTCGGGTTTAGCGGGATCTACGAGCAGTACTTC.

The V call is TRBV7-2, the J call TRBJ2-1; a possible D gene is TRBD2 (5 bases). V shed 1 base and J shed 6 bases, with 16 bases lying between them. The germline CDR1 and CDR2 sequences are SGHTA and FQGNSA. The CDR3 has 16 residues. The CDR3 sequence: CASSLGRLAPGNEQFF. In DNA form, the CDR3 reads TGTGCCAGCAGCTTAGGTCGGCTAGCTCCGGGCAATGAGCAGTTCTTC. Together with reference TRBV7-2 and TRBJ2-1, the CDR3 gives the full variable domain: GAGVSQSPSNKVTEKGKDVELRCDPISGHTALYWYRQSLGQGLEFLIYFQGNSAPDKSGLPSDRFSAERTGGSVSTLTIQRTQQEDSAVYLCASSLGRLAPGNEQFFGPGTRLTVL.

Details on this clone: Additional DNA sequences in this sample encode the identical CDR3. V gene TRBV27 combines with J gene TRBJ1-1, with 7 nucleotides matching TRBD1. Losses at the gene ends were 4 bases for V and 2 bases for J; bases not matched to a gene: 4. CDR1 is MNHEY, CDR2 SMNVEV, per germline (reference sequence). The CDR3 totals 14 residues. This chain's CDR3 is CASSSRDRNTEAFF. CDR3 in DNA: TGTGCCAGCAGTTCCCGGGACAGAAACACTGAAGCTTTCTTT.

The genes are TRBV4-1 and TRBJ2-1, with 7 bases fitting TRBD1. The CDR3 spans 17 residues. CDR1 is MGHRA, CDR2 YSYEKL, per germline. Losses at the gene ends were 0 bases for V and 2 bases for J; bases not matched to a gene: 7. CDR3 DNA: TGCGCCAGCAGCCAAGATCAGGGACAGAAAACCTACAATGAGCAGTTCTTC. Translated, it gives CASSQDQGQKTYNEQFF.

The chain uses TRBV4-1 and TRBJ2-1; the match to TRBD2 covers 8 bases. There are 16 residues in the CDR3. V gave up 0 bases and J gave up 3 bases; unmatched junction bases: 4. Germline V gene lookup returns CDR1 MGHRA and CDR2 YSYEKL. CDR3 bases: TGCGCCAGCAGCCAAGATGCTAGCGGGTTCTACAATGAGCAGTTCTTC. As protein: CASSQDASGFYNEQFF.

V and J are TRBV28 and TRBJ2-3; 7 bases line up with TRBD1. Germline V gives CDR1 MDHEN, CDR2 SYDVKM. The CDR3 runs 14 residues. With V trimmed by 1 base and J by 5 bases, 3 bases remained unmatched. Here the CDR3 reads CASSLLQGLDTQYF. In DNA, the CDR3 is TGTGCCAGCAGTTTATTACAGGGGCTAGATACGCAGTATTTT.

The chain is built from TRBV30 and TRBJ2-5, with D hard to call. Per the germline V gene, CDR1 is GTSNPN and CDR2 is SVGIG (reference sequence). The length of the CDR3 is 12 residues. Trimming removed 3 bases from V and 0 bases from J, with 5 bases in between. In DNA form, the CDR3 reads TGTGCCTGGAGCGAGTACCAAGAGACCCAGTACTTC. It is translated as CAWSEYQETQYF. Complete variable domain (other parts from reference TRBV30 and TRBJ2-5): SQTIHQWPATLVQPVGSPLSLECTVEGTSNPNLYWYRQAAGRGLQLLFYSVGIGQISSEVPQNLSASRPQDRQFILSSKKLLLSDSGFYLCAWSEYQETQYFGPGTRLLVL.

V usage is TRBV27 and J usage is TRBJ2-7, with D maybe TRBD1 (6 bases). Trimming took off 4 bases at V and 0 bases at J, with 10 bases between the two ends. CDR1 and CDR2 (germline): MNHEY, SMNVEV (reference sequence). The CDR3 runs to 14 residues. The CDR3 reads CASSYTGFSYEQYF. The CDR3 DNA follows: TGTGCCAGCAGTTACACAGGGTTCTCCTACGAGCAGTACTTC.

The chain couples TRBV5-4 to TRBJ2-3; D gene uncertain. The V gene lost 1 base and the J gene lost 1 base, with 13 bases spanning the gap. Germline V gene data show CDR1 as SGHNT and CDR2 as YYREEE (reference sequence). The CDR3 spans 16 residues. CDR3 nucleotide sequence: TGTGCCAGCAGCTTGCGGTCCTCTCTGGGCACAGATACGCAGTATTTT. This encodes CASSLRSSLGTDTQYF.

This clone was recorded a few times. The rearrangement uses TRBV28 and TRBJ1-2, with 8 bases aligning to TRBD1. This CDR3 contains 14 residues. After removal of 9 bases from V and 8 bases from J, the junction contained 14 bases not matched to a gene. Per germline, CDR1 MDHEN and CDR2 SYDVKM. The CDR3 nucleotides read TGTGCCAGTGGTAGGGCAGGGGGCGCGAGGGGCTACACCTTC. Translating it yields CASGRAGGARGYTF.